Detailed here is one T cell receptor beta chain. Original processing methods: Researchers report that nucleated cell counts were estimated from reference gene primer amplification. Data came from immunoSEQ multiplex PCR; TCRdb stores just in-frame clones and leaves some out. V and J calls and clone size are those listed in that table; D and trimming were worked out from the DNA. Of approximately 290,000 clones detected, approximately 85% appear once; the ten largest clones hold roughly 4%. This entry belongs to a study of blood T cell repertoires in COVID-19. All recovered Cohort 3 donors got two negative PCRs, got clearance, or saw symptom resolution. The germline CDR1 and CDR2 sequences are SEHNR and FQNEAQ (reference sequence). V lost 7 bases, J lost 4 bases, and 15 bases stayed unmatched. CDR3 length: 18 amino acids.

The chain links TRBV7-9 to TRBJ2-1; the match to TRBD2 covers 11 bases. The specimen was PBMCs or T cells enriched from blood (not recorded which). This clonotype originated in a woman aged 25-40 years who had recovered from COVID-19. CDR3 loop: CASTVGLAGGTGYNEQFF. The CDR3, as DNA: TGTGCCAGCACCGTCGGGCTAGCGGGGGGAACGGGGTACAATGAGCAGTTCTTC. Full variable domain (remainder filled in from reference TRBV7-9 and TRBJ2-1): DTGVSQNPRHKITKRGQNVTFRCDPISEHNRLYWYRQTLGQGPEFLTYFQNEAQLEKSRLLSDRFSAERPKGSFSTLEIQRTEQGDSAMYLCASTVGLAGGTGYNEQFFGPGTRLTVL.